A selection of T cell receptor beta chains follows, all from one sample in a study of OX40 agonist ivuxolimab in advanced cancers. Sequencing used immunoSEQ multiplex PCR; TCRdb keeps in-frame clones, though not all of them. The sample has 50,000 to 70,000 clones, around 88% seen once. The sample was CD4+ or CD8+ T cells sorted from blood, taken in a trial of the OX40 agonist ivuxolimab. These receptors all come from an adult with an advanced solid tumor such as melanoma, head and neck, liver or kidney cancer. The CDR3 runs from the conserved cysteine through the conserved F or W. Each record gives: clone size, J gene, V gene, CDR3 protein. Part of the rows lack a size; the others show once, few, many or a class for expanded clones.

>.|TRBJ2-7|TRBV10-2
CASSRQGGEQYF
>.|TRBJ2-2|TRBV30
CAWHSGGANTGELFF
>.|TRBJ1-4|TRBV19
CASSLGQGLEKLFF
>.|TRBJ2-3|TRBV2
CASRLGLDTQYF
>once|TRBJ1-5|TRBV6-5
CASRGTGAFNQPQHF
>few|TRBJ1-1|TRBV5-1
CASSSRDRVWNTEAFF
>.|TRBJ1-1|TRBV9
CASSFGQGTGTEAFF
>.|TRBJ1-5|TRBV7-8
CASSLRTLGGQPQHF
>.|TRBJ2-5|TRBV18
CASSPGQRQETQYF
>.|TRBJ1-1|TRBV5-8
CASSLIGSEAFF
>.|TRBJ1-1|TRBV19
CASSRDNTEAFF
>.|TRBJ1-2|TRBV5-6
CASSSRGTGGLGYTF
>.|TRBJ2-3|TRBV19
CASSIPGLAEGDTQYF
>once|TRBJ2-3|TRBV5-3
CARSFTSGGATDTQYF
>.|TRBJ1-2|TRBV5-4
CASSQGTSYGYTF
>.|TRBJ2-7|TRBV7-9
CASSLAGTMVYEQYF
>.|TRBJ2-6|TRBV30
CAYGAAGANVLTF
>.|TRBJ2-1|TRBV10-3
CAITLSGDPNEQFF
>.|TRBJ1-4|TRBV30
CAWSGGGPNEKLFF
>.|TRBJ2-5|TRBV27
CASKLLETQYF
>.|TRBJ2-6|TRBV6-1
CASSGDRAGANVLTF
>.|TRBJ2-7|TRBV30
CAWRVQGTSYEQYF
>.|.|TRBV20-1
CSSSGDYEQYF
>.|TRBJ2-3|TRBV2
CATTPLVAGGDTQYF
>.|TRBJ2-1|TRBV2
CASRVAGGTNEQFF
>once|TRBJ2-1|TRBV10-3
CATRGDPLSEQFF
>.|TRBJ2-1|TRBV27
CASSRWEGSYNEQFF
>few|TRBJ2-7|TRBV9
CASSASDFDTYEQYF
>.|TRBJ2-2|TRBV2
CASGTNTGELFF
>.|TRBJ2-7|TRBV11-2
CASSFMTGYEQYF
>.|TRBJ2-3|TRBV21-1
CASSIAWDYHTSTDTQYF
>.|TRBJ2-1|TRBV9
CASSGGGALLYNEQFF
>.|TRBJ1-1|TRBV4-2
CASSQGDEAFF
>.|TRBJ2-7|TRBV29-1
CSVEWDRPYEQYF
>.|TRBJ1-2|TRBV4-2
CASSPILQGGNYGYTF
>.|TRBJ1-1|TRBV9
CASSPGSASTEAFF
>.|TRBJ2-5|TRBV9
CASSPSRSSQETQYF
>.|TRBJ2-3|TRBV30
CAWSRWTSGGLLPHF
>.|TRBJ2-1|TRBV5-1
CASRNIRGHEQFF